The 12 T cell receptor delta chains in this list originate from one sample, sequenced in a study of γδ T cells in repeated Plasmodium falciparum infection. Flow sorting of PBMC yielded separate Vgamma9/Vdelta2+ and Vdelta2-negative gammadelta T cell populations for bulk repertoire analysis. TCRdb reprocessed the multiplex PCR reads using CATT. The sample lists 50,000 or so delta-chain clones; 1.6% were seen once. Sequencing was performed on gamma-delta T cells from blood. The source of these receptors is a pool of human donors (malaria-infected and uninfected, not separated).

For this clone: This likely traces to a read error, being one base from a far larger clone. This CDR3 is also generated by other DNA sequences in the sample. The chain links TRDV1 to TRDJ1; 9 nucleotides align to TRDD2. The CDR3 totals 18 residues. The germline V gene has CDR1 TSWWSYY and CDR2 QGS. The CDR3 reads CALGNLPTKSTYTDKLIF. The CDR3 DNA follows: TGTGCTCTTGGGAACCTTCCTACGAAGTCTACGTACACCGATAAACTCATCTTC.

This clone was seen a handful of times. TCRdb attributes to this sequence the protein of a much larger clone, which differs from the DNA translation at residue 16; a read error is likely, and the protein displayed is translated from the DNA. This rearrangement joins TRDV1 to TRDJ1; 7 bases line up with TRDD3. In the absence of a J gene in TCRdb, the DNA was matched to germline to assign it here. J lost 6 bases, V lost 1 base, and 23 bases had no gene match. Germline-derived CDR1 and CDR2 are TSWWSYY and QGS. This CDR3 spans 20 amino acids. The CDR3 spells CALGEPGALRSGGSSYKLIF. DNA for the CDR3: TGTGCTCTTGGGGAACCGGGGGCCCTACGCTCCGGGGGATCAAGCTATAAACTCATCTTT.

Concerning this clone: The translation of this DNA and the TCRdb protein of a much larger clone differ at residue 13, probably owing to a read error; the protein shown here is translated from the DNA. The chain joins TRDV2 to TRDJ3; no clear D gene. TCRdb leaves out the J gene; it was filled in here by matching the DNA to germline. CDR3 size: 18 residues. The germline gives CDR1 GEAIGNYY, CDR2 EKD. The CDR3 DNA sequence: TGTGCCTGTGACACCGTCACGCCAGGGGCCAGGGACGCCCGACAGATGTTTTTC. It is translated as CACDTVTPGARDARQMFF.

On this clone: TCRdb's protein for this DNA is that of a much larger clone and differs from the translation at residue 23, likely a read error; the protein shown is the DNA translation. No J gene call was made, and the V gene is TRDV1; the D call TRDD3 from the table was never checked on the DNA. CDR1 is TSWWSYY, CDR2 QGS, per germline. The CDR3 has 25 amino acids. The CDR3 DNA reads TGTGCTCTTGGGGACCTACGGCCTTCCCGAACCTACTGGGGGTCTCCCCGCGTGAACACCGATAAACCCATCTTT. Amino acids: CALGDLRPSRTYWGSPRVNTDKPIF.

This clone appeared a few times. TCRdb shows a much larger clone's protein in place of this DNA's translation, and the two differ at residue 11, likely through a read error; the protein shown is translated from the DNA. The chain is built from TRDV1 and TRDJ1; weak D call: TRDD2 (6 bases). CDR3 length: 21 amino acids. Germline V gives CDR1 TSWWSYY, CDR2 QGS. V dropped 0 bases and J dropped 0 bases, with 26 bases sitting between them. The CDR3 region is CALGELSYDVVPYKYTDKLIF. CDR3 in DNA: TGTGCTCTTGGGGAACTCTCCTACGATGTGGTCCCCTATAAGTACACCGATAAACTCATCTTT.

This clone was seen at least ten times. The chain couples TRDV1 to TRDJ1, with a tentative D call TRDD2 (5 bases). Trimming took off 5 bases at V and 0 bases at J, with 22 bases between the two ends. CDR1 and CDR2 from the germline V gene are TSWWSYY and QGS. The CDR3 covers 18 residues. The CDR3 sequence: CALGPVPSCYLNTDKLIF. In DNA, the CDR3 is TGTGCTCTTGGGCCAGTGCCTTCTTGCTACTTAAACACCGATAAACTCATCTTT.

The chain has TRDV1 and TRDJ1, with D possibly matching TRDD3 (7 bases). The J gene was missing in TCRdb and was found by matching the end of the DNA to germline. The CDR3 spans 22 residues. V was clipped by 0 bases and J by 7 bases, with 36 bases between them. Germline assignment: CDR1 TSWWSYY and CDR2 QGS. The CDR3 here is CALGELDRPTIRGMGSLTKLIF. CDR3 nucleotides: TGTGCTCTTGGGGAACTAGATCGTCCTACTATCCGGGGGATGGGCTCCCTTACTAAACTCATCTTT.

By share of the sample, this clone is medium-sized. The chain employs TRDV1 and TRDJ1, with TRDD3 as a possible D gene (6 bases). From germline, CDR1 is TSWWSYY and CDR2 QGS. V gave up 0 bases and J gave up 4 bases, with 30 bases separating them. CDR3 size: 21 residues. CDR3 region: CALGELGLRTVGISFSDKLIF. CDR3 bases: TGTGCTCTTGGGGAACTCGGTCTTAGGACCGTGGGGATTAGTTTTAGCGATAAACTCATCTTT.

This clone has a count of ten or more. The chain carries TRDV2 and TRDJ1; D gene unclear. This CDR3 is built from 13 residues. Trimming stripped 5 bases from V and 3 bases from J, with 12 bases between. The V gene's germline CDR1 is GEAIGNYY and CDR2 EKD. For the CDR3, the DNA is TGTGCCTGTGCCGAGATAAGCTCCGATAAACTCATCTTT. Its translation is CACAEISSDKLIF.

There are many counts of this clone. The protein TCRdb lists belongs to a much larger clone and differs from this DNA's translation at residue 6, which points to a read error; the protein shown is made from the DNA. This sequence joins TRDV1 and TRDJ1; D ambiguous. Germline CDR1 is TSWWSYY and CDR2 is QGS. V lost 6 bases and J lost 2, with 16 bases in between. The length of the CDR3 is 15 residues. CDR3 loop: CALGGVGTVTDKLIF. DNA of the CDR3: TGTGCTCTTGGAGGGGTAGGGACCGTAACCGATAAACTCATCTTT.

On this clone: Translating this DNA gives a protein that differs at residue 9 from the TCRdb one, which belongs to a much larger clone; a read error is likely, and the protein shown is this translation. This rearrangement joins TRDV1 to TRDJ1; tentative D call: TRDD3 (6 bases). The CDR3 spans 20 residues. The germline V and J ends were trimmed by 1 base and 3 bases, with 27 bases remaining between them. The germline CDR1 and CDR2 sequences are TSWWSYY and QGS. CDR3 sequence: CALGEQRGPPRWDKADKLIF. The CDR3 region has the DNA TGTGCTCTTGGGGAACAAAGGGGCCCCCCACGATGGGATAAAGCCGATAAACTCATCTTT.

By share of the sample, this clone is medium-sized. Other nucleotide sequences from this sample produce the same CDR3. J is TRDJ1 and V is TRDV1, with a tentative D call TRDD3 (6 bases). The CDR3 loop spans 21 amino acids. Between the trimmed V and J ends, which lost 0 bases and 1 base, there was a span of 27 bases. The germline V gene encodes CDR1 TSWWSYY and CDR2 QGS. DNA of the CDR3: TGTGCTCTTGGGGAACTAAGGCACTACTTCGGATACCTGAGGCCCACCGATAAACTCATCTTT. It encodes CALGELRHYFGYLRPTDKLIF.